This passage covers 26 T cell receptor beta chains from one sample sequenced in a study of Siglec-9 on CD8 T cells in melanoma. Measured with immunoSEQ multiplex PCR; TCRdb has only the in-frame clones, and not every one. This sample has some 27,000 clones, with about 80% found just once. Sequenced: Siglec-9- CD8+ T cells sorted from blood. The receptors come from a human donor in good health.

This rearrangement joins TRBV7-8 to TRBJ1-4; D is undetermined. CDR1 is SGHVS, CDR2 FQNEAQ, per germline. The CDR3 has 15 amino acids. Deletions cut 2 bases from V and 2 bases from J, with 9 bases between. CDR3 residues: CASSLTEQTNEKLFF. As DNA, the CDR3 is TGTGCCAGCAGCTTAACAGAACAGACTAATGAAAAACTGTTTTTT.

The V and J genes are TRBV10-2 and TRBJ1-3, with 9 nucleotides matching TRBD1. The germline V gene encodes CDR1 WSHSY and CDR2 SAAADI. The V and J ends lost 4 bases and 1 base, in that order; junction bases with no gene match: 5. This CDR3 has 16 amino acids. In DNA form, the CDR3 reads TGCGCCAGCAGTGTGGGACAGGGAGCTTCTGGAAACACCATATATTTT. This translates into CASSVGQGASGNTIYF.

CDR3 sequence: CASSKGTYYNEQFF. CDR3 nucleotide sequence: TGTGCCAGCAGCAAAGGGACCTACTACAATGAGCAGTTCTTC. The chain joins TRBV21-1 to TRBJ2-1. TRBV21-1 is a pseudogene. The CDR3 runs to 14 residues.

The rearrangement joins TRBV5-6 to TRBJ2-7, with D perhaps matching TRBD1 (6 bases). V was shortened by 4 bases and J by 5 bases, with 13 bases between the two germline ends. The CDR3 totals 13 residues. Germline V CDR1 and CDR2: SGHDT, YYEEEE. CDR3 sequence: CASSTTGTHEQYF. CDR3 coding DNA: TGTGCCAGCAGCACCACCGGGACACACGAGCAGTACTTC.

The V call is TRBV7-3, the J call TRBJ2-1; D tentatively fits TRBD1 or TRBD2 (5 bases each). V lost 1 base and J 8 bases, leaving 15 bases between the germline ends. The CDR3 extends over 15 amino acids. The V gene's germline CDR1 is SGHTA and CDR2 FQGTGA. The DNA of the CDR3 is TGTGCCAGCAGCTTAATGGGACCCTTGTGGGATGAGCAGTTCTTC. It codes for CASSLMGPLWDEQFF.

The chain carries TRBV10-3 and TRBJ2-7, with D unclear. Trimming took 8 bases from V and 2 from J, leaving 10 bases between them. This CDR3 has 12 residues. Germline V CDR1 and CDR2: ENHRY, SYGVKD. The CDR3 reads CAIGSTAYEQYV. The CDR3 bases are TGTGCCATCGGCAGTACAGCCTACGAGCAGTACGTC.

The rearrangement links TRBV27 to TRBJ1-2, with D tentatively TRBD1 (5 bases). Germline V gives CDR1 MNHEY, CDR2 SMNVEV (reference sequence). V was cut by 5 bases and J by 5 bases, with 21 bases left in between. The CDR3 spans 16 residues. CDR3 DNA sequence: TGTGCCAGCAGTCCTCCCGCAGGCCACGGGGGGTATGGCTACACCTTC. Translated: CASSPPAGHGGYGYTF.

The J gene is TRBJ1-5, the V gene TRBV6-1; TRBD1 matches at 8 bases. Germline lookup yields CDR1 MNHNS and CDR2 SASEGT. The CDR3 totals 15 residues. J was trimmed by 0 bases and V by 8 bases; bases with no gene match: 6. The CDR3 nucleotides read TGTGCCAGCGGGGACAGGAGATATAGCAATCAGCCCCAGCATTTT. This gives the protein CASGDRRYSNQPQHF.

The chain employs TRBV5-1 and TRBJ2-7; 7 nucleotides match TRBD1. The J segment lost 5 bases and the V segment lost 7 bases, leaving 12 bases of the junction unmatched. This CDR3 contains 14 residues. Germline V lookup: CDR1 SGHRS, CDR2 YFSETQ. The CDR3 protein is CASRYRGSTDEQYF. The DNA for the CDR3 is TGCGCCAGCCGCTACAGGGGATCTACGGACGAGCAGTACTTC.

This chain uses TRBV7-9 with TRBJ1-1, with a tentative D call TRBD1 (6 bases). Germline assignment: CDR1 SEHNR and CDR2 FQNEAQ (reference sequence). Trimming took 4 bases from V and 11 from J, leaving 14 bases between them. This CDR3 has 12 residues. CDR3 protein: CASSSPGAGAFF. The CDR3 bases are TGTGCCAGCAGCTCACCGGGGGCTGGGGCTTTCTTT.

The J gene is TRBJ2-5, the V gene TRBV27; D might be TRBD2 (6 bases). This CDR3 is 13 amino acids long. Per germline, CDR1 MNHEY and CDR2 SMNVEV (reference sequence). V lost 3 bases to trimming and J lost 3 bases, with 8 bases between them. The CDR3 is CASSFRLEETQYF. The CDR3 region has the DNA TGTGCCAGCAGTTTTCGACTAGAAGAGACCCAGTACTTC.

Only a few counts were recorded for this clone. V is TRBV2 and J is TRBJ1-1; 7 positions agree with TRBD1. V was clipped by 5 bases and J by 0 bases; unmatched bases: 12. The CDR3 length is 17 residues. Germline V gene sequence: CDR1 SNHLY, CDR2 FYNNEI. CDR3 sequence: CASSRSGTEPMNTEAFF. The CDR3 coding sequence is TGTGCCAGCAGTCGATCCGGGACAGAGCCCATGAACACTGAAGCTTTCTTT.

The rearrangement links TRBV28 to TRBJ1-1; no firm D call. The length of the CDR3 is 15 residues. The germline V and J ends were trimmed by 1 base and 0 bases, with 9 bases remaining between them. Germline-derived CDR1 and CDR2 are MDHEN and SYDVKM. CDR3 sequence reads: CASSLYSGLNTEAFF. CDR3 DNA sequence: TGTGCCAGCAGTTTATATTCAGGTTTGAACACTGAAGCTTTCTTT.

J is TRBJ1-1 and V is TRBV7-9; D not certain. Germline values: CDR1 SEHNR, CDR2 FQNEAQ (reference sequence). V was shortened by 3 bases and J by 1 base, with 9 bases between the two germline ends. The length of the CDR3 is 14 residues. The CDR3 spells CASSFPAGNTEAFF. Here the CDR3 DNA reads TGTGCCAGCAGCTTTCCGGCGGGGAACACTGAAGCTTTCTTT.

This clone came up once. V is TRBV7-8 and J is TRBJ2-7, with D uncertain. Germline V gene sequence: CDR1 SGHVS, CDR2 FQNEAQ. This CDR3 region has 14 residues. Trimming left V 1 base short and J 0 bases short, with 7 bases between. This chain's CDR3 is CASSLGLSSYEQYV. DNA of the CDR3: TGTGCCAGCAGCTTAGGTTTGAGCTCCTACGAGCAGTACGTC.

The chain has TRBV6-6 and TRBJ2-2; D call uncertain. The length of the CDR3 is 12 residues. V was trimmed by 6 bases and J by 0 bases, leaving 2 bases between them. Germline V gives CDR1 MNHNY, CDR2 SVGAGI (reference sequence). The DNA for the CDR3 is TGTGCCAGCAGCCCGAACACCGGGGAGCTGTTTTTT. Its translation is CASSPNTGELFF.

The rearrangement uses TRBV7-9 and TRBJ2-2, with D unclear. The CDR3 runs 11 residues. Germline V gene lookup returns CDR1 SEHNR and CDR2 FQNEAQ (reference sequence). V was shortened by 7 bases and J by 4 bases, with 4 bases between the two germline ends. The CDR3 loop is CASTSTGELFF. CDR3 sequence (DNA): TGTGCCAGCACCTCCACCGGGGAGCTGTTTTTT.

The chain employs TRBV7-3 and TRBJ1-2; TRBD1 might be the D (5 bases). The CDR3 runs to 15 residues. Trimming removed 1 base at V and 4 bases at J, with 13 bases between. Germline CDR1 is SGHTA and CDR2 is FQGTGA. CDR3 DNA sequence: TGTGCCAGCAGCTTAAACCCAGGGCTCCTCTATGGCTACACCTTC. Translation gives CASSLNPGLLYGYTF.

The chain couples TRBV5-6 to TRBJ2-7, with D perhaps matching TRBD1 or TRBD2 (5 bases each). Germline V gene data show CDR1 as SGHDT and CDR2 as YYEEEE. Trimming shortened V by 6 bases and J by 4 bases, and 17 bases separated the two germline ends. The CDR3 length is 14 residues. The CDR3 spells CASTPGWGNYEQYF. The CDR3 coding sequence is TGTGCCAGCACCCCTGGGTGGGGGAATTACGAGCAGTACTTC.

The CDR3 protein is CASSIIGGGYNEQFF. The CDR3 DNA reads TGTGCCAGTAGTATAATCGGGGGAGGGTACAATGAGCAGTTCTTC. V gene TRBV19 combines with J gene TRBJ2-1, with 7 bases identical to TRBD2. CDR1 LNHDA and CDR2 SQIVND come from the germline V gene (reference sequence). Trimming at V came to 2 bases and at J to 4 bases, leaving 5 bases not matched to a gene. The CDR3 runs 15 residues.

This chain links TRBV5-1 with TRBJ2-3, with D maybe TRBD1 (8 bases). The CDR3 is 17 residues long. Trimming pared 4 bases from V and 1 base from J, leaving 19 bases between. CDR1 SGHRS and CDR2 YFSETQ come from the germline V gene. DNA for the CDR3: TGCGCCAGCAGCGCGCGGGGGCCGGGACAGGGCACAGATACGCAGTATTTT. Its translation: CASSARGPGQGTDTQYF.

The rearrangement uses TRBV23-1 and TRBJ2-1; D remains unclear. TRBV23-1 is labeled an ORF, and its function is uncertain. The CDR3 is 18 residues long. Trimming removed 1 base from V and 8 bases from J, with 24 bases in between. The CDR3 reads CASSQWERLKIFADEQFF. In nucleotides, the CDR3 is TGCGCCAGCAGTCAATGGGAACGTCTGAAAATCTTCGCGGATGAGCAGTTCTTC.

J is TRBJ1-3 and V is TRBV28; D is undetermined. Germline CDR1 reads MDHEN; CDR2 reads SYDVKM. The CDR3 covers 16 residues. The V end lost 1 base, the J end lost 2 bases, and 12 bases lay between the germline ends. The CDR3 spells CASSLSTRFPGNTIYF. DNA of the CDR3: TGTGCCAGCAGTTTATCGACGCGTTTCCCTGGAAACACCATATATTTT.

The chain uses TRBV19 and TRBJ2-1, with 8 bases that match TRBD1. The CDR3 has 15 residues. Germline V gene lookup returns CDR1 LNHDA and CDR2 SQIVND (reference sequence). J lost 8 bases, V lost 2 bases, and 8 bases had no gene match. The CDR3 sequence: CASSIKRTGIHEQFF. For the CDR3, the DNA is TGTGCCAGTAGTATAAAAAGGACAGGGATCCATGAGCAGTTCTTC.

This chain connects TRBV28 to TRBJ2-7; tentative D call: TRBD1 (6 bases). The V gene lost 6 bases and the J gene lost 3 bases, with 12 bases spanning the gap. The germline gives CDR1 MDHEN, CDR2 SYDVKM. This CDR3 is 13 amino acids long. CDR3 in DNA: TGTGCCAGCAGCCCGGGACATCTCTACGAGCAGTACGTC. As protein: CASSPGHLYEQYV.

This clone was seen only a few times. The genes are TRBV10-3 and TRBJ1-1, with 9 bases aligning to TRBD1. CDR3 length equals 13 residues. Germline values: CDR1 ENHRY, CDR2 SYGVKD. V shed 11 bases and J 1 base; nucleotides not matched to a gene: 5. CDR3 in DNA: TGTGCCGTTGACAGGGGGGAGAACACTGAAGCTTTCTTT. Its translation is CAVDRGENTEAFF.